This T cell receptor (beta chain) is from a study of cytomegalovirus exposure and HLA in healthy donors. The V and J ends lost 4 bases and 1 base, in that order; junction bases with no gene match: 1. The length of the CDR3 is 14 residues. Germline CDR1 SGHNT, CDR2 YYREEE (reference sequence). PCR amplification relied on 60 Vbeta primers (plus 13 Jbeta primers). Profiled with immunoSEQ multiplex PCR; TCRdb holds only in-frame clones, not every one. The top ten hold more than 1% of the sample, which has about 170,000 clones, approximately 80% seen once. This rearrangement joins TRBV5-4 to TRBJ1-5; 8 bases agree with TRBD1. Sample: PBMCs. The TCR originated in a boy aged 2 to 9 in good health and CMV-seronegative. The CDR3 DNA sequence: TGTGCCAGCAGCCGACAGGGGAGCAATCAGCCCCAGCATTTT. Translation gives CASSRQGSNQPQHF. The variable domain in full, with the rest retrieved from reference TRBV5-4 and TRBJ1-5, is ETGVTQSPTHLIKTRGQQVTLRCSSQSGHNTVSWYQQALGQGPQFIFQYYREEENGRGNFPPRFSGLQFPNYSSELNVNALELDDSALYLCASSRQGSNQPQHFGDGTRLSIL.